One and the same sample provided the 24 T cell receptor beta chains below, sequenced in a study of tumor-infiltrating lymphocytes in primary liver carcinoma. A primer matching the constant region was used to make TCR beta cDNA from approximately 0.45 ug of total RNA. Libraries for TCR beta were built through three nested multiplex PCR rounds, which together made up a slightly modified ARM-PCR procedure. Use of TRBV1-TRBV30 forward primers with a C-beta reverse primer characterized the first two PCR rounds, which lasted roughly 9 cycles each. MiXCR, run by TCRdb on the multiplex PCR reads, gives a single entry per CDR3 protein. The repertoire includes approximately 79,000 distinct CDR3 sequences, roughly 69% of them detected once, and about 30% sits in the top ten. It was from about 21-30 mg of unsorted bulk tissue that RNA and DNA were co-extracted. Sequencing was done on a sample of liver tumor tissue from sampling region 4. This sample's subset: tumor region T4, right-lateral pole. The receptor set was obtained from a man aged 40-49 years with primary liver carcinoma and hepatitis B virus infection.

Note on this clonotype: The junction does not match germline at one end; this may be a read error. The chain combines TRBV11-2 with TRBJ2-7; 7 bases fit TRBD2. The CDR3 totals 13 residues. CDR1 is SGHAT, CDR2 FQNNGV, per germline. The CDR3 reads CANSIAGGGWQYF. The CDR3 nucleotides are TGTGCCAACAGCATAGCGGGCGGGGGATGGCAGTACTTC.

Concerning this clonotype itself: A junction end diverges from the germline sequence, so it may reflect a read error. This sequence joins TRBV29-1 and TRBJ2-1; D possibly matches TRBD1 or TRBD2 (6 bases each). Germline CDR1 is SQVTM and CDR2 is ANQGSEA. This CDR3 has 14 amino acids. The CDR3 coding sequence is TGCAGTGTTGACGGGGGCGCAATCAACAATGAGCAGTTCTTC. Protein sequence: CSVDGGAINNEQFF.

The chain uses TRBV6-6 and TRBJ2-5, with unresolved D. Looked up from germline, CDR1 is MNHNY and CDR2 is SVGAGI (reference sequence). CDR3 length equals 11 residues. CDR3 DNA sequence: TGTGTCTGCAGTACCGAGGAGACCCAGTACTTC. Its protein is CVCSTEETQYF.

This chain links TRBV3-1 with TRBJ1-5; no definite D call. Germline V CDR1 and CDR2: LGHDT, YNNKEL (reference sequence). CDR3 size: 14 residues. Trimming removed 0 bases at V and 3 bases at J, with 6 bases between. The DNA for the CDR3 is TGTGCCAGCAGCCAAGATTCAGTCAATCAGCCCCAGCATTTT. Protein: CASSQDSVNQPQHF.

The chain recombines TRBV11-2 with TRBJ1-2, with D perhaps TRBD1 (5 bases). From germline, CDR1 is SGHAT and CDR2 FQNNGV. The CDR3 is made up of 14 amino acids. In DNA form, the CDR3 reads TGTGCGAGCGGCTTAGTAGGGGAGGGCGATGGCTACACCTTC. Protein sequence: CASGLVGEGDGYTF. Full variable domain (remainder filled in from reference TRBV11-2 and TRBJ1-2): EAGVAQSPRYKIIEKRQSVAFWCNPISGHATLYWYQQILGQGPKLLIQFQNNGVVDDSQLPKDRFSAERLKGVDSTLKIQPAKLEDSAVYLCASGLVGEGDGYTFGSGTRLTVV.

In this sample, this clonotype turned up many times. The chain is built from TRBV30 and TRBJ2-3, with D unresolved. CDR1 is GTSNPN and CDR2 is SVGIG in the germline V gene (reference sequence). This CDR3 contains 11 residues. V was shortened by 6 bases and J by 6 bases, with 10 bases between the two germline ends. CDR3 sequence reads: CACQGWDTQYF. The CDR3 DNA reads TGTGCCTGCCAAGGATGGGATACGCAGTATTTT.

With respect to this clonotype: Likely a read error: the CDR3 ends without its conserved phenylalanine or tryptophan. The V and J genes are TRBV5-5 and TRBJ2-5, with 11 bases that match TRBD2. Unmatched junction bases numbered 6, after V lost 3 bases and J lost 5 bases. The CDR3 totals 15 residues. Germline assignment: CDR1 SGHKS and CDR2 YYEKEE (reference sequence). The CDR3 here is CASSYTSGRWETQYL. Written as DNA, the CDR3 is TGTGCCAGCAGCTACACTAGCGGGAGATGGGAGACCCAGTACCTC.

Of note for this clonotype: One end of the junction fails to match germline, which may point to a read error. The chain has TRBV10-1 and TRBJ2-2, with 8 bases fitting TRBD1. Germline V gives CDR1 WNHNN, CDR2 SYGVQD (reference sequence). The CDR3 has 14 residues. DNA for the CDR3: TGCGTCAGCAGTGGGACAGGTCCCACAGGGGAGCTGTTTTTT. It translates to CVSSGTGPTGELFF.

Comments on this clonotype: One junction end does not reproduce the germline sequence, and a read error may be involved. CDR3 region: CASSYNPHEQHF. CDR3 DNA: TGTGCCAGCAGCTACAATCCGCACGAGCAGCACTTC. The V gene is TRBV6-2 or TRBV6-3, the J gene TRBJ2-7; D is unresolved. This CDR3 has 12 amino acids. CDR1 and CDR2 from the germline V gene are MNHEY and SVGEGT.

This clonotype was seen at least ten times. The V and J genes are TRBV5-4 and TRBJ2-1; no reliable D call. Trimming pared 2 bases from V and 1 base from J, leaving 13 bases between. The germline V gene encodes CDR1 SGHNT and CDR2 YYREEE (reference sequence). The CDR3 contains 16 residues. The DNA for the CDR3 is TGTGCCAGCAGCTTAAGGAAACCGGGTTCCTACAATGAGCAGTTCTTC. Amino acids: CASSLRKPGSYNEQFF.

J is TRBJ2-7 and V is TRBV29-1; no clear D gene. Trimming shortened V by 8 bases and J by 3 bases, and 11 bases separated the two germline ends. This CDR3 has 11 amino acids. Germline V gene sequence: CDR1 SQVTM, CDR2 ANQGSEA. Here the CDR3 DNA reads TGCAGCCTGGGAACCAGCTACGAGCAGTACGTC. Translated, it gives CSLGTSYEQYV.

Of note for this clonotype: Germline and junction disagree at one end, which may indicate a read error. V is TRBV5-1 and J is TRBJ2-1, with a tentative D call TRBD1 (7 bases). The CDR3 has 15 residues. Germline CDR1 and CDR2: SGHRS and YFSETQ. CDR3: CASTLEGAGYNEQFF. CDR3 DNA: TGCGCCAGCACCTTGGAGGGGGCGGGATACAATGAGCAGTTCTTC.

Remarks on this clonotype: The conserved closing phenylalanine or tryptophan is absent in this CDR3, likely reflecting a read error. The J gene is TRBJ1-4, the V gene TRBV12-3 or TRBV12-4; TRBD1 aligns across 7 bases. Losses at the gene ends were 4 bases for V and 7 bases for J; bases not matched to a gene: 6. This CDR3 is 14 amino acids long. CDR3 sequence: CASSWGQSTEKLFI. The CDR3 nucleotides are TGTGCCAGCAGTTGGGGACAGAGTACTGAAAAACTGTTTATT.

For this clonotype: A read error is likely, as this CDR3 ends without the conserved phenylalanine or tryptophan. This sequence joins TRBV6-5 and TRBJ1-6; 11 bases are shared with TRBD1. The CDR3 runs to 16 residues. Germline CDR1 is MNHEY and CDR2 is SVGAGI. V gave up 6 bases and J gave up 8 bases; unmatched junction bases: 9. This chain's CDR3 is CASRSRDRGYHSPLHS. CDR3 bases: TGTGCCAGCAGATCCCGGGACAGGGGGTATCATTCACCCCTCCACTCT.

For this clonotype: The junction and the germline gene differ at one end; a read error may be behind it. This chain uses TRBV11-2 with TRBJ2-5, with D perhaps being TRBD1 or TRBD2 (5 bases each). Germline V gene data show CDR1 as SGHAT and CDR2 as FQNNGV. This CDR3 is 15 amino acids long. The CDR3 protein is CASSLRPGEGETQYF. DNA for the CDR3: TGTGCTAGCAGCTTAAGGCCCGGTGAGGGGGAGACCCAGTACTTC.

With respect to this clonotype: As the CDR3 is not closed by the conserved phenylalanine or tryptophan, this likely results from a read error. V usage is TRBV29-1 and J usage is TRBJ2-1, with D possibly being TRBD1 (5 bases). Germline V lookup: CDR1 SQVTM, CDR2 ANQGSEA. CDR3 length: 11 amino acids. The CDR3 is CTIREFNEQFC. Here the CDR3 DNA reads TGCACCATCAGGGAATTTAATGAGCAGTTCTGC.

This clonotype was seen a single time. A read error may be the cause here, since a much bigger clone is one base away. The CDR3 here is CASSHGYDQYF. The CDR3 DNA reads TGTGCCAGCAGTCACGGCTACGATCAGTACTTC. This sequence joins TRBV28 and TRBJ2-7; no firm D call. This CDR3 contains 11 residues. Germline-derived CDR1 and CDR2 are MDHEN and SYDVKM.

Points on this clonotype: Sequence at one end of the junction differs from germline and may be a read error. The chain recombines TRBV4-1 with TRBJ2-7, with D possibly being TRBD1 (6 bases). The CDR3 is 17 residues long. Germline V gene data show CDR1 as MGHRA and CDR2 as YSYEKL. The CDR3 bases are TGCGTCAGCAGCCAACCCCCCGGGACACGGGGCTCCTACGAGCAGTACTTC. Translation gives CVSSQPPGTRGSYEQYF.

For this clonotype: The CDR3 carries no conserved terminal phenylalanine or tryptophan, so it likely arises from a read error. Because the CDR3's place on the DNA is in doubt, the DNA is left out and the CDR3 is given as listed by TCRdb. The chain uses TRBV11-2 and TRBJ2-2; the DNA was not used to check the table's D call, TRBD2. Inclusive of both ends, the CDR3 amounts to 16 amino acids. CDR1 SGHAT and CDR2 FQNNGV come from the germline V gene. CDR3 region: CASGLVALAGTGELFY.

Of note for this clonotype: A read error may produce the germline difference seen at one junction end. The chain couples TRBV10-1 to TRBJ2-7, with D tentatively TRBD1 or TRBD2 (5 bases each). The CDR3 is 14 residues long. The germline gives CDR1 WNHNN, CDR2 SYGVQD (reference sequence). Here the CDR3 DNA reads TGCGCCAACAGTGGGGGTAGTGGAGACTACGAGCAGTACTTC. It specifies CANSGGSGDYEQYF.

Note on this clonotype: At one end, the junction sequence differs from germline, possibly due to a read error. The chain employs TRBV29-1 and TRBJ2-7, with 9 bases identical to TRBD1. CDR1 and CDR2 (germline): SQVTM, ANQGSEA. The CDR3 runs 12 residues. The CDR3 region is CSAQTGGYEQYF. CDR3 nucleotides: TGTAGCGCACAGACAGGGGGGTACGAGCAGTACTTC.

Remarks on this clonotype: Germline is not matched at one junction end, which may reflect a read error. The J gene is TRBJ2-3, the V gene TRBV7-9; perhaps TRBD2 as D (5 bases). Germline CDR1 SEHNR, CDR2 FQNEAQ (reference sequence). CDR3 length: 12 amino acids. The CDR3 DNA reads as TGTGCCAGCAACTCGGGATCAGATACGCACTATTTT. Translated, it gives CASNSGSDTHYF.

Comments on this clonotype: Germline and junction disagree at one end, which may indicate a read error. V gene TRBV14 combines with J gene TRBJ2-7; a possible D gene is TRBD1 (6 bases). Germline loops: CDR1 SGHDN, CDR2 FVKESK. This CDR3 comprises 14 residues. The CDR3 nucleotides read TGTGCCAGCGGCCAGGATGTGGGGGCCGGCGAGCAGCACTTC. It yields the protein CASGQDVGAGEQHF.

The chain joins TRBV4-1 to TRBJ2-3; D possibly corresponds to TRBD2 (5 bases). The V and J ends lost 5 bases and 1 base respectively, with 19 bases between them. CDR3 length: 17 amino acids. The V gene's germline CDR1 is MGHRA and CDR2 YSYEKL. The CDR3 nucleotides read TGCGCCAGCAGCTACCCGGCCCATGGAGGTCGCACAGATACGCAGTATTTT. It encodes CASSYPAHGGRTDTQYF.